This T cell receptor beta chain appears in the sequencing data of a study of CD8+CD57+ T cells in acquired aplastic anemia. Across the study: DNA from sorted CD4+ and CD8+ cells averaged roughly 3.4 ug. The study, taken as a whole, reports: Any difference that existed in CD8+ Simpson's diversity between patients and controls was not significant. Patients and controls had in common approximately 29 CD8+ CDR3 sequences.

Germline V gene sequence: CDR1 SGHVS, CDR2 FNYEAQ. Unmatched junction bases numbered 4, after V lost 6 bases and J lost 9 bases. The CDR3 loop spans 14 amino acids. This clonotype appeared a few times. The antigen remains unidentified. It was patients with CD8+CD57+ cell expansion by flow cytometry who were chosen for sequencing. Severe acquired aplastic anemia was diagnosed in all patients. For CDR3 and TCR beta VDJ profiling, genomic DNA was the template used. TCRdb fed the reads into MiXCR, producing one record per CDR3 protein. Found here are approximately 300,000 distinct CDR3 sequences, 50% to 65% of them singletons; the top ten hold around 1.3%.

Sequenced input: sorted CD4+, CD8+, or CD8+CD57+ T cells (not recorded which) from PBMCs. The clonotype originates from a human donor with aplastic anemia. The rearrangement joins TRBV7-6 to TRBJ1-6; TRBD1 matches 11 bases. The CDR3 sequence: CASSWGQGGSPLHF. In DNA, the CDR3 is TGTGCCAGCAGTTGGGGACAGGGGGGTTCACCCCTCCACTTT.